These 16 T cell receptor beta chains were all obtained from the same sample, sequenced in a study of blood T cells in healthy people across ages. Primed by a sample-barcoded 5' primer and a J-beta primer mix, a second PCR proceeded for 7 to 11 cycles. MiXCR was run by TCRdb on the 5' RACE reads, yielding one entry per CDR3 protein. The table shows fewer than 2 million distinct CDR3 sequences, with about two fifths occurring only once. Sequencing input: blood. Receptor source: a human donor in good health.

This chain links TRBV2 with TRBJ2-5, with TRBD1 identical over 12 bases. This CDR3 is 15 amino acids long. Trimming took 6 bases from V and 11 from J; bases not matched to a gene: 13. Germline CDR1 and CDR2: SNHLY and FYNNEI. The CDR3 DNA reads TGTGCCAGCAGCGGGGACAGGGGGCGCGATGATGAGCAGTACTTC. Its protein product is CASSGDRGRDDEQYF.

This clonotype was counted ten times or more. The V call is TRBV12-3 or TRBV12-4, the J call TRBJ2-7; D remains ambiguous. V was pared by 4 bases and J by 2 bases, with 6 bases between. The CDR3 totals 12 residues. CDR3 DNA sequence: TGTGCCAGCAGTTCCGAAACCTACGAGCAGTACTTC. Its translation is CASSSETYEQYF.

As regards this clonotype: A junction boundary mismatches the germline segment, possibly from a read error. The chain uses TRBV5-1 and TRBJ2-6; the D gene could be TRBD1 or TRBD2 (5 bases each). The CDR3 is made up of 16 amino acids. Germline CDR1 and CDR2: SGHRS and YFSETQ. The chain's CDR3 is CTSSSIGTPGANVLTF. The DNA for the CDR3 is TGCACCAGCAGCTCGATCGGGACGCCTGGGGCCAACGTCCTGACTTTC.

This clonotype was counted a single time. This sequence joins TRBV2 and TRBJ2-6, with D perhaps matching TRBD1 (5 bases). There are 15 residues in the CDR3. The germline gives CDR1 SNHLY, CDR2 FYNNEI. V was trimmed by 8 bases and J by 4 bases, leaving 15 bases between them. Here the CDR3 DNA reads TGTGCCAGCGTACCACAAGGGGCCGGGGCCAACGTCCTGACTTTC. As protein: CASVPQGAGANVLTF.

The chain has TRBV18 and TRBJ1-5, with 7 bases lining up with TRBD1. The CDR3 totals 17 residues. V shed 2 bases and J 7 bases; nucleotides not matched to a gene: 14. From germline, CDR1 is KGHSH and CDR2 LQKENI. CDR3 region: CASSPDAVHRGAQPQHF. The DNA of the CDR3 is TGTGCCAGCTCACCAGATGCGGTCCACAGGGGTGCGCAGCCCCAGCATTTT.

J is TRBJ1-2 and V is TRBV4-3; 9 bases align to TRBD1. Looked up from germline, CDR1 is LGHNA and CDR2 is YSLEER. Trimming took 0 bases from V and 8 from J; bases not matched to a gene: 10. The CDR3 extends over 16 amino acids. DNA of the CDR3: TGCGCCAGCAGCCAAGATGGGACAGGGCTGGGTCGGGGCTACACCTTC. It encodes CASSQDGTGLGRGYTF.

J is TRBJ2-7 and V is TRBV28; D not resolved. The CDR3 sequence is 15 residues long. V lost 6 bases and J 0 bases, leaving 15 bases between the germline ends. Germline-derived CDR1 and CDR2 are MDHEN and SYDVKM. Written as DNA, the CDR3 is TGTGCCAGCAGCTACTTGAAATGGGGCTCCTACGAGCAGTACTTC. The encoded protein is CASSYLKWGSYEQYF.

CDR3 sequence reads: CANRGGTYNEQFF. CDR3 coding DNA: TGCGCCAACAGAGGGGGAACATACAATGAGCAGTTCTTC. This chain uses TRBV5-1 with TRBJ2-1; D possibly corresponds to TRBD1 (6 bases). The germline gives CDR1 SGHRS, CDR2 YFSETQ. Trimming took 9 bases from V and 4 from J, leaving 14 bases between them. CDR3 length: 13 amino acids.

This chain connects TRBV7-3 to TRBJ2-5; 13 positions agree with TRBD2. In germline, CDR1 is SGHTA, CDR2 FQGTGA. The J segment lost 2 bases and the V segment lost 5 bases, leaving 11 bases of the junction unmatched. The CDR3 length is 18 residues. CDR3 nucleotides: TGTGCCAGCAGCCCCTCCGGACTAGCGGGGGCCCAACAAGAGACCCAGTACTTC. Residues: CASSPSGLAGAQQETQYF. Combining the CDR3 with reference TRBV7-3 and TRBJ2-5 gives the whole variable domain GAGVSQTPSNKVTEKGKYVELRCDPISGHTALYWYRQSLGQGPEFLIYFQGTGAADDSGLPNDRFFAVRPEGSVSTLKIQRTERGDSAVYLCASSPSGLAGAQQETQYFGPGTRLLVL.

The J gene is TRBJ1-2, the V gene TRBV27; weak D call: TRBD1 (5 bases). Germline V gives CDR1 MNHEY, CDR2 SMNVEV (reference sequence). The V and J ends lost 8 bases and 5 bases respectively, with 12 bases between them. The CDR3 runs to 12 residues. This CDR3 is CASGDSLYGYTF. As DNA, the CDR3 is TGTGCCAGCGGCGACAGCCTATATGGCTACACCTTC.

This rearrangement joins TRBV12-3 or TRBV12-4 to TRBJ2-4; the D is unclear. V dropped 2 bases and J dropped 13 bases, with 21 bases sitting between them. The CDR3 contains 15 residues. Here the CDR3 reads CASSLSLNSYNEQYF. CDR3 in DNA: TGTGCCAGCAGTTTATCCCTGAACTCCTACAATGAGCAGTACTTC.

This clonotype was detected only a few times. The rearrangement joins TRBV12-3 or TRBV12-4 to TRBJ2-3, with 9 nucleotides matching TRBD2. V was clipped by 6 bases and J by 4 bases; unmatched bases: 8. The CDR3 spans 15 residues. This chain's CDR3 is CASSDAGGRSDTQYF. CDR3 bases: TGTGCCAGCAGCGACGCGGGGGGGCGGTCAGATACGCAGTATTTT.

This clonotype was observed a few times. The chain joins TRBV2 to TRBJ2-5; 7 nucleotides agree with TRBD1. The J call is doubtful: the DNA matches TRBJ2-7 better. CDR1 is SNHLY and CDR2 is FYNNEI in the germline V gene. CDR3 length: 15 residues. CDR3 DNA sequence: TGTGCCAGCAGTGATGAGTGGGTAGGGGGCAACGAGCAGTACTTC. This gives the protein CASSDEWVGGNEQYF.

This rearrangement joins TRBV5-6 to TRBJ1-2, with 7 positions matching TRBD1. The CDR3 is made up of 16 amino acids. Germline values: CDR1 SGHDT, CDR2 YYEEEE. V shed 6 bases, J shed 3 bases, and the junction held 14 bases outside the gene matches. The CDR3 loop is CASTHLMGTAYYGYTF. As DNA, the CDR3 is TGTGCCAGCACCCATCTAATGGGGACAGCTTACTATGGCTACACCTTC.

The chain couples TRBV6-2 or TRBV6-3 to TRBJ2-7, with D possibly TRBD2 on 5 matching bases. The CDR3 covers 13 residues. V was clipped by 7 bases and J by 2 bases, with 12 bases between them. CDR1 MNHEY and CDR2 SVGEGT come from the germline V gene. CDR3 region: CASNRPGTYEQYF. CDR3 in DNA: TGTGCCAGCAACCGTCCGGGGACCTACGAGCAGTACTTC.

This clonotype was seen a few times. V and J are TRBV5-1 and TRBJ2-1; TRBD1 matches at 11 bases. Trimming at V came to 5 bases and at J to 6 bases, leaving 7 bases not matched to a gene. The length of the CDR3 is 15 residues. Germline CDR1 and CDR2: SGHRS and YFSETQ. The CDR3 is CASREGTGGVNEQFF. CDR3 sequence (DNA): TGCGCCAGCAGGGAGGGGACAGGGGGTGTCAATGAGCAGTTCTTC.